This TCR beta chain was identified in a study of OX40 agonist ivuxolimab in advanced cancers. For the study at large: Melanoma, hepatocellular carcinoma, head and neck or renal cell cancer occurred in dose-escalation patients.

Enrollment shut out patients with autoimmune disease history or systemic immunosuppression. Samples were taken at baseline and on day 1 of cycles 4 and 7. TCRdb's copy holds only in-frame clones and misses some; the assay was immunoSEQ multiplex PCR. Here the sample spans 80,000 or so clones, roughly 91% being singletons. Regarding this clone: Its antigen is unidentified.

Trimming removed 7 bases from V and 11 bases from J, with 17 bases in between. The germline V gene has CDR1 MDHEN and CDR2 SYDVKM. This CDR3 is built from 12 residues. The study, taken as a whole, reports: Fewer expanded clones were found on average in CD4+ than in CD8+ T cells.

The TCR was taken from an adult with an advanced solid tumor such as melanoma, head and neck, liver or kidney cancer. The sample consisted of CD4+ or CD8+ T cells sorted from blood, taken in a trial of the OX40 agonist ivuxolimab. The V and J genes are TRBV28 and TRBJ1-1; weak D call: TRBD1 (5 bases). CDR3 DNA: TGTGCCAGCACCATGGTGGGGGGTAGGGCTTTCTTT. Its translation: CASTMVGGRAFF.